This is a list of T cell receptor beta chains from one sample in a study of blood T cell repertoires in COVID-19. Data came from immunoSEQ multiplex PCR; TCRdb stores just in-frame clones and leaves some out. The table includes approximately 340,000 clones, approximately 89% detected once. The source material was PBMCs or T cells enriched from blood (not recorded which). The receptors were sampled from a woman aged 40 to 50 who had been exposed to COVID-19. CDR3s include the opening cysteine and the closing phenylalanine or tryptophan. A D gene is named only where the DNA matches it firmly. Clone size appears in some rows only: once, few, many, or a class for an expanded clone.

clone size,D gene,J gene,V gene,CDR3 protein,CDR3 DNA
NA,NA,TRBJ1-3,TRBV19,CASSVGGSGNTIYF,TGTGCCAGTAGTGTGGGGGGATCTGGAAACACCATATATTTT
NA,NA,TRBJ2-7,TRBV15,CATSPKGRRIQSYEQYF,TGTGCCACCAGCCCCAAGGGGCGGAGAATTCAGAGCTACGAGCAGTACTTC
NA,TRBD1,TRBJ2-2,TRBV14,CASSQKQGSRELFF,TGTGCCAGCAGCCAAAAACAGGGGTCGAGGGAGCTGTTTTTT
NA,NA,TRBJ1-2,TRBV4-3,CASSQDLGRGVYGYTF,TGCGCCAGCAGCCAAGATCTGGGTCGGGGAGTCTATGGCTACACCTTC
NA,TRBD1,TRBJ1-2,TRBV3-1/TRBV3-2,CASSQLGTARGNYGYTF,TGTGCCAGCAGCCAACTAGGGACAGCCCGAGGGAACTATGGCTACACCTTC
NA,TRBD1,TRBJ2-3,TRBV3-1/TRBV3-2,CASSRQGASGDTQYF,TGTGCCAGCAGCCGACAGGGGGCATCAGGAGATACGCAGTATTTT
NA,NA,TRBJ1-4,TRBV7-9,CASSTTGSNEKLFF,TGTGCCAGCAGCACAACAGGGTCCAATGAAAAACTGTTTTTT
NA,TRBD2,TRBJ2-3,TRBV7-9,CASSLFERGYTDTQYF,TGTGCCAGCAGCTTATTCGAGCGGGGGTACACAGATACGCAGTATTTT
NA,TRBD2,TRBJ2-3,TRBV3-1/TRBV3-2,CASAAVPAGGEDTQYF,TGTGCCAGCGCCGCGGTCCCAGCGGGAGGGGAAGATACGCAGTATTTT
NA,NA,TRBJ2-2,TRBV30,CAWRKRLGGELFF,TGTGCCTGGAGGAAAAGACTTGGCGGGGAGCTGTTTTTT
NA,TRBD2,TRBJ2-5,TRBV5-5,CASSSPSGRGETQYF,TGTGCCAGCAGCTCCCCTAGCGGGAGGGGGGAGACCCAGTACTTC
NA,NA,TRBJ1-2,TRBV3-1/TRBV3-2,CASSQENKGYGYTF,TGTGCCAGCAGCCAAGAGAATAAGGGGTATGGCTACACCTTC
NA,NA,TRBJ2-3,TRBV19,CAGAASSTDTQYF,TGTGCCGGTGCGGCCTCTAGCACAGATACGCAGTATTTT
NA,NA,TRBJ1-1,TRBV2,CASQPNQGTEAFF,TGTGCCAGCCAACCTAACCAGGGCACTGAAGCTTTCTTT
NA,TRBD1,TRBJ1-4,TRBV20-1,CSASGDRDEKLFF,TGCAGTGCTAGTGGGGACAGGGATGAAAAACTGTTTTTT
NA,NA,TRBJ2-1,TRBV19,CASSTDTGFGINEQFF,TGTGCCAGTAGTACGGACACAGGTTTTGGTATCAATGAGCAGTTCTTC
NA,NA,TRBJ1-4,TRBV7-9,CASSGSINGEKLFF,TGTGCCAGCTCAGGGTCGATAAACGGGGAAAAACTGTTTTTT
NA,NA,TRBJ2-7,TRBV30,CAWSRGTYEQYF,TGTGCCTGGAGTAGGGGGACATACGAGCAGTACTTC
NA,NA,TRBJ1-1,TRBV2,CASSEAGHIEAFF,TGTGCCAGCAGTGAAGCGGGACACATCGAAGCTTTCTTT
once,NA,TRBJ1-5,TRBV9,CASSGGGGADQPQHF,TGTGCCAGCAGCGGAGGGGGGGGCGCAGATCAGCCCCAGCATTTT
few,NA,TRBJ2-1,TRBV7-8,CASSPRVVNEQFF,TGTGCCAGCAGCCCACGGGTGGTCAATGAGCAGTTCTTC
NA,TRBD1,TRBJ1-1,TRBV2,CASSLTGAAEAFF,TGTGCCAGCAGTCTGACAGGGGCGGCTGAAGCTTTCTTT
once,TRBD1,TRBJ1-2,TRBV7-2,CASSQGQGAPYGYTF,TGTGCCAGCAGCCAAGGACAGGGGGCGCCGTATGGCTACACCTTC
NA,NA,TRBJ1-5,TRBV15,CATSRLLGQSTNQPQHF,TGTGCCACCAGCAGACTACTAGGACAGTCTACCAATCAGCCCCAGCATTTT
NA,NA,TRBJ1-1,TRBV7-9,CASSLAREAFF,TGTGCCAGCAGCTTAGCGAGGGAAGCTTTCTTT
NA,NA,TRBJ1-2,TRBV29-1,CSAGGPNPF,TGCAGCGCCGGTGGGCCTAACCCCTTC